One sample yielded the 29 T cell receptor beta chains listed below, sequenced in a study of post-analysis software for immune sequencing data. Study-wide findings and caveats: Five or six TRBV segments were significantly more frequent in patients than in controls. TRBV5-6, TRBV5-1 and TRBV20-1 were among these segments.

Researchers reported that TCR beta cDNA libraries carried unique molecular identifiers. TCRdb reprocessed the PCR reads with MiXCR, giving one entry per CDR3 protein. Of hundreds of thousands of distinct CDR3 sequences listed, just under 30% are singletons. No cognate antigen is known for these TCRs. The source material was blood. These receptors were collected from a girl between 5 and 17 years old with multiple sclerosis.

This clonotype was seen more than once but under ten times. The rearrangement uses TRBV28 and TRBJ2-3; TRBD1 matches at 8 bases. Trimming cost V 2 bases and J 2 bases; bases outside gene matches: 3. The germline CDR1 and CDR2 sequences are MDHEN and SYDVKM. This CDR3 has 15 residues. CDR3 sequence reads: CASSLRQGFTDTQYF. CDR3 nucleotides: TGTGCCAGCAGTTTACGACAGGGGTTCACAGATACGCAGTATTTT.

The chain combines TRBV7-9 with TRBJ2-3; 8 positions agree with TRBD1. The ends lost 6 bases at V and 2 bases at J; junction bases unmatched: 7. Germline CDR1 SEHNR, CDR2 FQNEAQ (reference sequence). CDR3 length: 15 amino acids. The CDR3 spells CASSDRDRTTDTQYF. DNA of the CDR3: TGTGCCAGCAGTGACCGGGACAGGACCACAGATACGCAGTATTTT. The entire variable domain, with the rest obtained from reference TRBV7-9 and TRBJ2-3, is as follows: DTGVSQNPRHKITKRGQNVTFRCDPISEHNRLYWYRQTLGQGPEFLTYFQNEAQLEKSRLLSDRFSAERPKGSFSTLEIQRTEQGDSAMYLCASSDRDRTTDTQYFGPGTRLTVL.

This clonotype showed up just a few times. The chain carries TRBV20-1 and TRBJ2-4, with 10 positions matching TRBD2. The CDR3 totals 16 residues. The germline V gene has CDR1 DFQATT and CDR2 SNEGSKA (reference sequence). V lost 1 base and J lost 1; bases outside the gene matches: 4. The CDR3 DNA is TGCAGTGCTAGAGTCACTAGCGGGACGGCCAAAAACATTCAGTACTTC. Amino acid sequence: CSARVTSGTAKNIQYF.

This clonotype occurred a few times. The V and J genes are TRBV4-1 and TRBJ2-1, with 8 nucleotides matching TRBD2. V trimming: 3 bases; J trimming: 7 bases; junction bases outside the gene matches: 14. Germline loops: CDR1 MGHRA, CDR2 YSYEKL. The CDR3 consists of 17 residues. The CDR3 DNA is TGCGCCAGCAGCCAGAACTGGGGAGGACTAGCCGGGAATGAGCAGTTCTTC. Its translation: CASSQNWGGLAGNEQFF.

The chain carries TRBV20-1 and TRBJ2-1, with TRBD1 matching 7 bases. The V gene's germline CDR1 is DFQATT and CDR2 SNEGSKA (reference sequence). V gave up 0 bases and J gave up 2 bases; unmatched junction bases: 7. This CDR3 spans 16 amino acids. As DNA, the CDR3 is TGCAGTGCTAGAGATCCAGACAGGGCACCCTACAATGAGCAGTTCTTC. As protein: CSARDPDRAPYNEQFF.

V gene TRBV27 combines with J gene TRBJ2-3; D not certain. Germline assignment: CDR1 MNHEY and CDR2 SMNVEV (reference sequence). Deletions cut 6 bases from V and 4 bases from J, with 17 bases between. The CDR3 length is 15 residues. The CDR3 DNA reads as TGTGCCAGCAGCCGTCCTGAGACACGTGCAGATACGCAGTATTTT. It codes for CASSRPETRADTQYF.

This clonotype came up many times. V is TRBV29-1 and J is TRBJ2-7, with 12 bases matching TRBD2. CDR1 and CDR2 (germline): SQVTM, ANQGSEA. After removal of 0 bases from V and 2 bases from J, the junction contained 2 bases not matched to a gene. The CDR3 sequence is 15 residues long. The CDR3 spells CSVEERTSGAYEQYF. The CDR3 region has the DNA TGCAGCGTTGAAGAACGGACTAGCGGGGCCTACGAGCAGTACTTC.

The chain combines TRBV28 with TRBJ1-5, with D tentatively TRBD1 (5 bases). Germline-derived CDR1 and CDR2 are MDHEN and SYDVKM. The CDR3 has 16 residues. The V end was cut by 3 bases, the J end by 3 bases, with 15 bases between. CDR3 sequence (DNA): TGTGCCAGCAGTTTCGATAGGGCAGGGTACAATCAGCCCCAGCATTTT. This codes for CASSFDRAGYNQPQHF.

The V call is TRBV18, the J call TRBJ2-3, with D perhaps matching TRBD1 (5 bases). V was trimmed by 4 bases and J by 0 bases, leaving 11 bases between them. Germline CDR1 and CDR2: KGHSH and LQKENI. The CDR3 sequence is 15 residues long. The CDR3 loop is CASSLDSPSTDTQYF. The CDR3 nucleotides are TGTGCCAGCTCACTCGACAGTCCTAGCACAGATACGCAGTATTTT.

The V gene is TRBV20-1, the J gene TRBJ2-7; 8 bases fit TRBD2. Germline V gene data show CDR1 as DFQATT and CDR2 as SNEGSKA (reference sequence). The J segment lost 3 bases and the V segment lost 0 bases, leaving 10 bases of the junction unmatched. The CDR3 extends over 16 amino acids. CDR3 nucleotide sequence: TGCAGTGCTAGAGATCGTTGGCGGGGGGCAAACTACGAGCAGTACTTC. It is translated as CSARDRWRGANYEQYF.

The J gene is TRBJ1-6, the V gene TRBV15; 10 positions agree with TRBD1. CDR3 size: 15 residues. The V segment lost 0 bases and the J segment 9 bases; nucleotides outside the gene matches: 2. Germline V gene lookup returns CDR1 LNHNV and CDR2 YYDKDF (reference sequence). CDR3: CATSRDGQGGSPLHF. CDR3 in DNA: TGTGCCACCAGCAGAGACGGACAGGGGGGTTCACCCCTCCACTTT. Full variable domain (remainder filled in from reference TRBV15 and TRBJ1-6): DAMVIQNPRYQVTQFGKPVTLSCSQTLNHNVMYWYQQKSSQAPKLLFHYYDKDFNNEADTPDNFQSRRPNTSFCFLDIRSPGLGDTAMYLCATSRDGQGGSPLHFGNGTRLTVT.

This clonotype was picked up many times. The chain combines TRBV29-1 with TRBJ2-5, with D unclear. Trimming removed 0 bases from V and 6 bases from J, with 11 bases in between. This CDR3 has 13 residues. Germline CDR1 is SQVTM and CDR2 is ANQGSEA. DNA for the CDR3: TGCAGCGTTGAAGATTTCCCCAAGAAGACCCAGTACTTC. This codes for CSVEDFPKKTQYF.

The chain combines TRBV7-2 with TRBJ2-7; TRBD2 matches 8 bases. The CDR3 covers 15 residues. V lost 4 bases and J lost 2; bases outside the gene matches: 7. Germline V CDR1 and CDR2: SGHTA, FQGNSA. This CDR3 is CASSYGSGIPYEQYF. The CDR3 region has the DNA TGTGCCAGCAGCTACGGTAGCGGGATCCCCTACGAGCAGTACTTC.

A few counts support this clonotype. The J gene is TRBJ1-2, the V gene TRBV6-1; 7 bases agree with TRBD1. The CDR3 extends over 16 amino acids. With V trimmed by 1 base and J by 5 bases, 10 bases remained unmatched. CDR1 and CDR2 (germline): MNHNS, SASEGT. CDR3 sequence reads: CASSEVTGAATYGYTF. The CDR3 nucleotides are TGTGCCAGCAGTGAAGTAACAGGGGCCGCTACGTATGGCTACACCTTC.

The chain recombines TRBV5-4 with TRBJ2-3, with D possibly TRBD2 on 6 matching bases. The ends were cut back, 0 bases at V and 3 bases at J, with 14 bases in the middle. This CDR3 region has 16 residues. Germline assignment: CDR1 SGHNT and CDR2 YYREEE (reference sequence). The CDR3 nucleotides are TGTGCCAGCAGCTTGGGTCCGGGAGAGGGGACAGATACGCAGTATTTT. Amino acid sequence: CASSLGPGEGTDTQYF.

In its sample, this clonotype was seen a few times. The V call is TRBV7-2, the J call TRBJ2-4; TRBD1 might be the D (6 bases). CDR1 is SGHTA and CDR2 is FQGNSA in the germline V gene. V was clipped by 2 bases and J by 5 bases, with 13 bases between them. The CDR3 totals 15 residues. This CDR3 is CASSLWPGQQNIQYF. Written as DNA, the CDR3 is TGTGCCAGCAGCTTATGGCCGGGACAACAAAACATTCAGTACTTC.

This clonotype was detected ten times or more. The V call is TRBV20-1, the J call TRBJ2-5; D possibly corresponds to TRBD1 (6 bases). Germline assignment: CDR1 DFQATT and CDR2 SNEGSKA (reference sequence). V lost 1 base to trimming and J lost 2 bases, with 14 bases between them. The CDR3 is 15 residues long. Written as DNA, the CDR3 is TGCAGTGCTAGAGTCGTACCAGGGGTTCAAGAGACCCAGTACTTC. Translation gives CSARVVPGVQETQYF.

The chain links TRBV3-1 to TRBJ1-2; D remains unclear. Trimming took 0 bases from V and 4 from J, leaving 6 bases between them. Germline CDR1 is LGHDT and CDR2 is YNNKEL (reference sequence). This CDR3 is 13 amino acids long. Here the CDR3 DNA reads TGTGCCAGCAGCCAAGATCCTCTCTATGGCTACACCTTC. Translating gives CASSQDPLYGYTF. Full variable domain (rest looked up from reference TRBV3-1 and TRBJ1-2): DTAVSQTPKYLVTQMGNDKSIKCEQNLGHDTMYWYKQDSKKFLKIMFSYNNKELIINETVPNRFSPKSPDKAHLNLHINSLELGDSAVYFCASSQDPLYGYTFGSGTRLTVV.

V and J are TRBV6-2 or TRBV6-3 and TRBJ2-4; D perhaps matches TRBD1 (5 bases). The V end was cut by 4 bases, the J end by 5 bases, with 9 bases between. The CDR3 consists of 13 residues. Per germline, CDR1 MNHEY and CDR2 SVGEGT. This CDR3 is CASSLRTQNIQYF. Here the CDR3 DNA reads TGTGCCAGCAGTTTACGGACACAAAACATTCAGTACTTC.

This clonotype has only a few counts. Mismatch with germline at one junction end may stem from a read error. The rearrangement links TRBV20-1 to TRBJ1-2; D is undetermined. This CDR3 contains 18 residues. Germline V gene sequence: CDR1 DFQATT, CDR2 SNEGSKA (reference sequence). DNA of the CDR3: TGCAGCGCTAGAGGAGGTAACAGCCCGCTGGCTTCGAACTATGGCTACACCTTC. The encoded protein is CSARGGNSPLASNYGYTF.

V and J are TRBV7-2 and TRBJ2-5, with 9 bases lining up with TRBD2. V gave up 4 bases and J gave up 5 bases; unmatched junction bases: 8. In germline, CDR1 is SGHTA, CDR2 FQGNSA. The length of the CDR3 is 15 residues. CDR3: CASSSLSGRWETQYF. CDR3 nucleotides: TGTGCCAGCAGCTCGCTTAGCGGGAGATGGGAGACCCAGTACTTC.

The CDR3 is CSGGQGPLNGYTF. DNA of the CDR3: TGCAGCGGGGGACAGGGCCCCCTGAATGGCTACACCTTC. The V gene is TRBV29-1, the J gene TRBJ1-2, with 9 positions matching TRBD1. V lost 7 bases, J lost 6 bases, and 9 bases stayed unmatched. This CDR3 is built from 13 residues. Germline CDR1 is SQVTM and CDR2 is ANQGSEA. Looking up the rest from reference TRBV29-1 and TRBJ1-2 gives the full variable domain: SAVISQKPSRDICQRGTSLTIQCQVDSQVTMMFWYRQQPGQSLTLIATANQGSEATYESGFVIDKFPISRPNLTFSTLTVSNMSPEDSSIYLCSGGQGPLNGYTFGSGTRLTVV.

In its sample, this clonotype was seen a few times. The chain is built from TRBV13 and TRBJ2-7; 10 nucleotides match TRBD2. Germline CDR1 PRHDT, CDR2 FYEKMQ (reference sequence). This CDR3 is built from 16 residues. Trimming removed 2 bases from V and 3 bases from J; junction bases left unmatched: 7. The CDR3 loop is CASSLRASGGIYEQYF. In DNA form, the CDR3 reads TGTGCCAGCAGCTTAAGGGCTAGCGGGGGCATCTACGAGCAGTACTTC.

This clonotype was counted between two and nine times. This chain connects TRBV6-5 to TRBJ1-2; TRBD1 might be the D (5 bases). Germline CDR1 and CDR2: MNHEY and SVGAGI. This CDR3 contains 15 residues. V lost 4 bases and J lost 2, with 14 bases in between. CDR3 in amino acids: CASSSGTGWNYGYTF. The CDR3 DNA follows: TGTGCCAGCAGTTCCGGGACGGGTTGGAACTATGGCTACACCTTC.

This clonotype was seen more than once but under ten times. The chain links TRBV6-5 to TRBJ2-5; 7 bases align to TRBD1. CDR1 is MNHEY, CDR2 SVGAGI, per germline. This CDR3 is 15 amino acids long. Trimming at V came to 2 bases and at J to 5 bases, leaving 8 bases not matched to a gene. CDR3 loop: CASSYTGVGQETQYF. The CDR3 DNA sequence: TGTGCCAGCAGTTACACAGGGGTGGGACAGGAGACCCAGTACTTC.

This clonotype has just a few counts. The rearrangement uses TRBV4-3 and TRBJ2-5; 9 nucleotides match TRBD2. Germline assignment: CDR1 LGHNA and CDR2 YSLEER. The CDR3 extends over 16 amino acids. V lost 1 base, J lost 5 bases, and 8 bases stayed unmatched. The CDR3 region is CASSQVPSGARETQYF. CDR3 nucleotide sequence: TGCGCCAGCAGCCAAGTGCCTAGCGGGGCGAGGGAGACCCAGTACTTC.

This clonotype was observed a handful of times. V and J are TRBV28 and TRBJ1-2, with 12 bases matching TRBD1. V shed 6 bases and J 4 bases; nucleotides not matched to a gene: 6. This CDR3 is built from 15 residues. Germline CDR1 MDHEN, CDR2 SYDVKM. CDR3 nucleotide sequence: TGTGCCAGCAGGACCGGGACAGGGGGCGGCTATGGCTACACCTTC. Translation gives CASRTGTGGGYGYTF.

This clonotype was picked up a small number of times. V usage is TRBV15 and J usage is TRBJ1-2, with TRBD1 as a possible D gene (5 bases). The V gene lost 4 bases and the J gene lost 8 bases, with 17 bases spanning the gap. Germline CDR1 reads LNHNV; CDR2 reads YYDKDF (reference sequence). This CDR3 is 14 amino acids long. In DNA form, the CDR3 reads TGTGCCACCAGCACAACCGGGACCTTCGTCGGCTACACCTTC. This gives the protein CATSTTGTFVGYTF. Full variable domain (missing parts from reference TRBV15 and TRBJ1-2): DAMVIQNPRYQVTQFGKPVTLSCSQTLNHNVMYWYQQKSSQAPKLLFHYYDKDFNNEADTPDNFQSRRPNTSFCFLDIRSPGLGDTAMYLCATSTTGTFVGYTFGSGTRLTVV.

The sample holds a few counts of this clonotype. This chain links TRBV6-2 or TRBV6-3 with TRBJ2-4; the match to TRBD1 covers 7 bases. The germline V gene has CDR1 MNHEY and CDR2 SVGEGT. V lost 4 bases, J lost 9 bases, and 9 bases stayed unmatched. CDR3 length: 14 residues. The CDR3: CASSSRQGFRIQYF. The CDR3 DNA follows: TGTGCCAGCAGTTCCCGACAGGGTTTTCGCATTCAGTACTTC.